These T cell receptor beta chains were read from a single sample in a study of T cell repertoires in cytomegalovirus infection. Each CDR3 protein is one row after TCRdb ran MiXCR on the reads. The sample yields a few hundred thousand distinct CDR3 sequences, more than 25% seen once. The sequenced sample consisted of PBMCs. The origin of the receptors is a human donor in good health (CMV status not recorded). Some clones in this sample may be carry-over from other donors' samples. Both conserved end residues are part of each CDR3. The size of a clone is reported for some rows only, either as once, few or many, or as a class for expanded clones.

TRBJ2-3 TRBV7-9 many CASRGGTDTQYF
TRBJ2-1 TRBV19 few CASHRGTEIYNEQFF
TRBJ2-7 TRBV12-3/TRBV12-4 few CASSFGRGYEQYF
TRBJ2-7 TRBV20-1 . CSAHSQGGSYEQYF
TRBJ1-3 TRBV5-1 few CASSLGFRTGNTIYF
TRBJ2-7 TRBV12-3/TRBV12-4 . CASSLGTSGPYEQYF
TRBJ1-1 TRBV19 . CASSMKGVEAFF
TRBJ1-5 TRBV12-3/TRBV12-4 few CASSLGRSQFDQPQHF
TRBJ2-7 TRBV7-9 once CASSRAVRRPSSTRPYEQYF
TRBJ2-7 TRBV7-2 many CASSLTRGYEQYF
TRBJ1-1 TRBV7-8 many CASSLKGRTEAFF
TRBJ2-7 TRBV7-6 many CASSLARTGSYEQYF
TRBJ1-1 TRBV12-3/TRBV12-4 many CASSLGGDTEAFF
TRBJ2-2 TRBV28 . CASSFNRLGSTGELFF
TRBJ1-2 TRBV28 . CASSRDTYGYTF
TRBJ1-6 TRBV9 . CASSHLGTTYNSPLHF
TRBJ1-2 TRBV28 . CASSPPLRTSYGYTF
TRBJ2-1 TRBV6-2/TRBV6-3 . CASSPLGRGRRNEQFF
TRBJ1-6 TRBV6-2/TRBV6-3 few CASSYAEGFVSSYNSPLHF
TRBJ1-5 TRBV28 . CASYQRGIPQPQHF
TRBJ1-3 TRBV7-9 . CASSLNRDGRFGRNTIYF
TRBJ2-1 TRBV6-2/TRBV6-3 few CASNEVSFNEQFF
TRBJ1-2 TRBV7-9 . CASSNPDRGRFYGYTF
TRBJ2-1 TRBV3-1 . CASGPPEGEQFF
TRBJ2-3 TRBV19 . CASSIGSKDTQYF
TRBJ2-1 TRBV7-6 many CASSLGIAGEDYNEQFF
TRBJ2-1 TRBV6-5 . CASSYSTLVGGEQFF
TRBJ2-1 TRBV6-2/TRBV6-3 few CASSYNSGRAVTYNEQFF
TRBJ2-7 TRBV7-8 . CASSFELPYEQYF
TRBJ2-5 TRBV6-1 . CASSHWRETQYF
TRBJ2-2 TRBV4-1 few CASSRARPIFTGELFF
TRBJ2-7 TRBV6-5 many CASSYRNVQAGFRDYRAYEQYF
TRBJ1-2 TRBV11-3 few CASSSQSSGFDGYTF
TRBJ1-1 TRBV4-2 . CASSHQHRVEGEAFF
TRBJ2-7 TRBV7-6 . CASSLWGPDYEQYF
TRBJ2-7 TRBV28 few CASIAASGTYEQYF
TRBJ1-5 TRBV10-2 . CASSEPYSNQPQHF
TRBJ2-7 TRBV7-2 . CASSLGQGHHF
TRBJ2-5 TRBV6-2/TRBV6-3 many CASSYGRLAGVTETQYF
TRBJ2-7 TRBV28 few CASRSPGQEFYEQYF
TRBJ1-1 TRBV7-9 few CASSTDANTEAFF